These 3 T cell receptor beta chains share one sample of origin, sequenced in a study of cytomegalovirus exposure and HLA in healthy donors. PCR used 60 Vbeta primers and 13 Jbeta primers. Profiled with immunoSEQ multiplex PCR; TCRdb holds only in-frame clones, not every one. The sample gives some 150,000 clones, 76% of which show up once; around 1.8% is in the top ten. The sample was PBMCs. The origin of the receptors is a female donor in good health and CMV-seropositive.

J is TRBJ2-3 and V is TRBV6-4, with 8 bases that match TRBD2. V trimming: 5 bases; J trimming: 3 bases; junction bases outside the gene matches: 7. The CDR3 loop spans 15 amino acids. The germline V gene encodes CDR1 MRHNA and CDR2 SNTAGT. As DNA, the CDR3 is TGTGCCAGCAGTACCGGGACTAGAAGGACAGATACGCAGTATTTT. Translated, it gives CASSTGTRRTDTQYF.

The chain combines TRBV7-2 with TRBJ1-2; D unclear. Germline CDR1 reads SGHTA; CDR2 reads FQGNSA. The CDR3 extends over 14 amino acids. The V end was cut by 5 bases, the J end by 1 base, with 11 bases between. In nucleotides, the CDR3 is TGTGCCAGCAGCACGCAACTGGTTAACTATGGCTACACCTTC. It is translated as CASSTQLVNYGYTF.

The chain combines TRBV2 with TRBJ1-5; 11 positions match TRBD1. The length of the CDR3 is 15 residues. The germline gives CDR1 SNHLY, CDR2 FYNNEI. V shed 4 bases, J shed 5 bases, and the junction held 4 bases outside the gene matches. The CDR3 loop reads CASSADRGPHQPQHF. As DNA, the CDR3 is TGTGCCAGCAGTGCGGACAGGGGGCCCCATCAGCCCCAGCATTTT.